Following are 22 T cell receptor beta chains from one sample sequenced in a study of T cell repertoires in cytomegalovirus infection. Each CDR3 protein is one row after TCRdb ran MiXCR on the reads. Of 150,000 to 200,000 distinct CDR3 sequences in the sample, about 18% are singletons; the top ten hold 20% to 25%. Material: CD8+ T cells from PBMCs. All receptors come from a human donor in good health (CMV status not recorded). Some clones in this sample may be carry-over from other donors' samples.

This clonotype was observed a few times. The J gene is TRBJ2-2, the V gene TRBV4-2; the match to TRBD1 covers 9 bases. V shed 8 bases, J shed 5 bases, and the junction held 9 bases outside the gene matches. The CDR3 is 15 residues long. Germline values: CDR1 LGHNA, CDR2 YNFKEQ. CDR3 protein: CASGPGTGRTGELFF. The CDR3 DNA is TGTGCCAGCGGCCCCGGGACAGGGAGAACCGGGGAGCTGTTTTTT.

V usage is TRBV6-6 and J usage is TRBJ1-6, with D uncertain. Germline CDR1 reads MNHNY; CDR2 reads SVGAGI (reference sequence). Trimming pared 4 bases from V and 8 bases from J, leaving 21 bases between. The CDR3 is made up of 17 amino acids. CDR3: CASSFPETRKEDSPLHF. DNA of the CDR3: TGTGCCAGCAGTTTTCCGGAGACCCGAAAGGAGGATTCACCCCTCCACTTT.

This clonotype was picked up one time. V is TRBV29-1 and J is TRBJ1-2, with a weak D call TRBD1 (5 bases). CDR3 size: 13 residues. Trimming left V 7 bases short and J 4 bases short, with 16 bases between. Germline V CDR1 and CDR2: SQVTM, ANQGSEA. In DNA form, the CDR3 reads TGCAGCGCAGGTAAGGCAGGGAGCTATGGCTACACCTTC. Its translation is CSAGKAGSYGYTF.

This chain connects TRBV12-3 or TRBV12-4 to TRBJ2-1, with D possibly TRBD2 on 6 matching bases. The V end was cut by 2 bases, the J end by 3 bases, with 14 bases between. CDR3 length equals 16 residues. The CDR3 coding sequence is TGTGCCAGCAGTTTATCCGGGGGAGGTCTCTACAATGAGCAGTTCTTC. Translated: CASSLSGGGLYNEQFF.

This clonotype was recorded a few times. The rearrangement uses TRBV2 and TRBJ1-1; D gene unclear. Germline lookup yields CDR1 SNHLY and CDR2 FYNNEI. V lost 8 bases and J lost 1, with 14 bases in between. This CDR3 region has 14 residues. This chain's CDR3 is CASDRFQENTEAFF. CDR3 bases: TGTGCCAGCGATAGATTTCAGGAGAACACTGAAGCTTTCTTT. Full variable domain (missing parts from reference TRBV2 and TRBJ1-1): EPEVTQTPSHQVTQMGQEVILRCVPISNHLYFYWYRQILGQKVEFLVSFYNNEISEKSEIFDDQFSVERPDGSNFTLKIRSTKLEDSAMYFCASDRFQENTEAFFGQGTRLTVV.

The chain joins TRBV12-3 or TRBV12-4 to TRBJ2-3, with D perhaps TRBD2 (5 bases). The germline V and J ends were trimmed by 3 bases and 0 bases, with 10 bases remaining between them. The CDR3 sequence is 15 residues long. CDR3 sequence reads: CASSLTRGSTDTQYF. Written as DNA, the CDR3 is TGTGCCAGCAGTTTGACCCGAGGGAGCACAGATACGCAGTATTTT.

This clonotype has more than one count but fewer than ten. The chain links TRBV7-9 to TRBJ1-4, with TRBD1 matching 7 bases. The CDR3 length is 18 residues. CDR1 SEHNR and CDR2 FQNEAQ come from the germline V gene (reference sequence). V trimming: 1 base; J trimming: 0 bases; junction bases outside the gene matches: 8. CDR3 sequence: CASSLVGTEIATNEKLFF. CDR3 nucleotides: TGTGCCAGCAGCTTAGTAGGGACAGAGATTGCAACTAATGAAAAACTGTTTTTT.

The table lists this clonotype with a few counts. The chain has TRBV7-2 and TRBJ2-5; tentative D call: TRBD2 (6 bases). CDR3 length: 15 residues. Germline V lookup: CDR1 SGHTA, CDR2 FQGNSA. With 1 base removed from V and 2 bases from J, the gap between germline ends came to 11 bases. CDR3 nucleotides: TGTGCCAGCAGCTTAGTTAGCGGCCAGCAAGAGACCCAGTACTTC. Protein sequence: CASSLVSGQQETQYF.

In this sample, this clonotype turned up a few times. The gene calls are TRBV7-9 and TRBJ1-5; 10 bases fit TRBD1. With V trimmed by 1 base and J by 10 bases, 4 bases remained unmatched. This CDR3 has 14 residues. In germline, CDR1 is SEHNR, CDR2 FQNEAQ (reference sequence). The CDR3 spells CASSLDGQGDPQHF. The CDR3 bases are TGTGCCAGCAGCTTAGACGGACAGGGGGACCCCCAGCATTTT. The variable domain in full, completed from reference TRBV7-9 and TRBJ1-5, reads DTGVSQNPRHKITKRGQNVTFRCDPISEHNRLYWYRQTLGQGPEFLTYFQNEAQLEKSRLLSDRFSAERPKGSFSTLEIQRTEQGDSAMYLCASSLDGQGDPQHFGDGTRLSIL.

The rearrangement joins TRBV6-6 to TRBJ1-2; D might be TRBD1 (5 bases). Trimming took off 0 bases at V and 3 bases at J, with 11 bases between the two ends. Looked up from germline, CDR1 is MNHNY and CDR2 is SVGAGI (reference sequence). The CDR3 contains 15 residues. The chain's CDR3 is CASSYSVGADYGYTF. For the CDR3, the DNA is TGTGCCAGCAGTTACTCGGTTGGGGCGGACTATGGCTACACCTTC.

The V gene is TRBV28, the J gene TRBJ2-7; either TRBD1 or TRBD2 may supply D (5 bases each). V gave up 10 bases and J gave up 3 bases, with 16 bases separating them. The CDR3 length is 13 residues. Germline CDR1 and CDR2: MDHEN and SYDVKM. CDR3 nucleotides: TGTGCCACCGCCCGGGACGGTCTCTACGAGCAGTACTTC. Residues: CATARDGLYEQYF.

This clonotype was counted between two and nine times. This chain links TRBV7-8 with TRBJ2-7; no definite D call. The CDR3 covers 12 residues. CDR1 is SGHVS and CDR2 is FQNEAQ in the germline V gene. The V gene lost 1 base and the J gene lost 12 bases, with 13 bases spanning the gap. The CDR3 loop reads CASSLEARTPYF. Here the CDR3 DNA reads TGTGCCAGCAGCTTAGAAGCTAGAACCCCGTACTTC.

The chain couples TRBV7-8 to TRBJ2-1, with unresolved D. CDR3 length equals 15 residues. CDR1 is SGHVS, CDR2 FQNEAQ, per germline. Trimming left V 5 bases short and J 8 bases short, with 19 bases between. The CDR3 region is CASSQSRVIVDEQFF. Written as DNA, the CDR3 is TGTGCCAGCAGCCAGTCCCGCGTAATCGTGGATGAGCAGTTCTTC.

This clonotype came up a few times. The CDR3 protein is CASSTPTGFSTDTQYF. The CDR3 DNA reads as TGTGCCAGCAGTACCCCGACAGGCTTTAGCACAGATACGCAGTATTTT. The rearrangement joins TRBV28 to TRBJ2-3; D is perhaps TRBD1 (6 bases). The V end lost 5 bases, the J end lost 0 bases, and 15 bases lay between the germline ends. This CDR3 region has 16 residues. Germline loops: CDR1 MDHEN, CDR2 SYDVKM.

This clonotype was seen a few times. The rearrangement uses TRBV12-3 or TRBV12-4 and TRBJ2-1; D uncertain. Trimming removed 4 bases from V and 0 bases from J, with 7 bases in between. The CDR3 is 14 residues long. CDR3 amino acids: CASSSLPSYNEQFF. DNA for the CDR3: TGTGCCAGCAGTTCTTTGCCCTCCTACAATGAGCAGTTCTTC.

The chain is built from TRBV7-2 and TRBJ2-5, with 7 bases matching TRBD1. The V segment lost 0 bases and the J segment 4 bases; nucleotides outside the gene matches: 14. Germline-derived CDR1 and CDR2 are SGHTA and FQGNSA. The CDR3 is 18 amino acids. CDR3 nucleotide sequence: TGTGCCAGCAGCTTAGCGTGGAGACAGGGCCGAATGGGAGAGACCCAGTACTTC. It is translated as CASSLAWRQGRMGETQYF.

V usage is TRBV5-6 and J usage is TRBJ1-6; D is unclear. The CDR3 runs 14 residues. Germline V gives CDR1 SGHDT, CDR2 YYEEEE. The V end was cut by 0 bases, the J end by 8 bases, with 9 bases between. CDR3 sequence reads: CASSLGPPDSPLHF. Here the CDR3 DNA reads TGTGCCAGCAGCTTGGGCCCTCCTGATTCACCCCTCCACTTT.

The chain recombines TRBV7-8 with TRBJ1-1, with 7 bases matching TRBD1. Germline V gene sequence: CDR1 SGHVS, CDR2 FQNEAQ. This CDR3 has 14 residues. J gave up 4 bases and V 1 base, and 3 bases lay outside the gene matches. The CDR3 DNA sequence: TGTGCCAGCAGCTTAGGAGGGGGCACCACTGAAGCTTTCTTT. Protein: CASSLGGGTTEAFF.

This clonotype was counted only a few times. V is TRBV7-9 and J is TRBJ1-1, with unresolved D. CDR3 length: 13 residues. V was shortened by 5 bases and J by 1 base, with 8 bases between the two germline ends. Germline values: CDR1 SEHNR, CDR2 FQNEAQ (reference sequence). The CDR3 loop is CASSRVQNTEAFF. The CDR3 DNA sequence: TGTGCCAGCAGCCGAGTTCAGAACACTGAAGCTTTCTTT. The full variable domain, rest sourced from reference TRBV7-9 and TRBJ1-1, is DTGVSQNPRHKITKRGQNVTFRCDPISEHNRLYWYRQTLGQGPEFLTYFQNEAQLEKSRLLSDRFSAERPKGSFSTLEIQRTEQGDSAMYLCASSRVQNTEAFFGQGTRLTVV.

The chain couples TRBV6-2 or TRBV6-3 to TRBJ2-7; no definite D call. This CDR3 has 15 residues. The germline V gene encodes CDR1 MNHEY and CDR2 SVGEGT. The ends were cut back, 10 bases at V and 2 bases at J, with 21 bases in the middle. CDR3 sequence (DNA): TGTGCCACTCGAAGCCAGGCGATCTTCCCCTACGAGCAGTACTTC. Translating gives CATRSQAIFPYEQYF.

This clonotype was counted a few times. J is TRBJ2-5 and V is TRBV7-9, with 9 bases that match TRBD1. Germline assignment: CDR1 SEHNR and CDR2 FQNEAQ (reference sequence). V lost 11 bases and J lost 5; bases outside the gene matches: 12. The CDR3 loop spans 14 amino acids. The CDR3 bases are TGTGCCGGTGACAGGGGGAGTAATATGGAGACCCAGTACTTC. It yields the protein CAGDRGSNMETQYF.

V and J are TRBV10-3 and TRBJ2-7; D is perhaps TRBD1 (6 bases). The ends were cut back, 4 bases at V and 2 bases at J, with 12 bases in the middle. The CDR3 is 14 amino acids. Germline CDR1 reads ENHRY; CDR2 reads SYGVKD. The CDR3 is CAISVNRDTYEQYF. In nucleotides, the CDR3 is TGTGCCATCAGTGTGAACCGGGACACCTACGAGCAGTACTTC.